Sequencing of this T cell receptor (beta chain) was carried out in a study of cytomegalovirus exposure and HLA in healthy donors (dated by TCRdb to the late 2010s). Context from the whole study: According to a later analysis, the 120 or so validation repertoires were produced on the same platform as the 680 or so repertoires of the first cohort. The study was designed to test whether signatures of past pathogen exposure could be identified by cataloging public T cell receptors. In addition to the first cohort of 666 subjects, a separate validation cohort of under 150 different subjects was used. High-throughput TCR immunosequencing, statistical association of individual TCRs with disease status, and machine learning were combined to predict cytomegalovirus infection status.

Study-wide conclusions, independent of this receptor: Most TCR sequences were observed very rarely across donors, whereas some public TCRs were present in many individuals. The authors suggested that the approach could potentially be extended to other disease states and immunological phenotypes. In vitro tests confirmed that a few of the cytomegalovirus-associated TCR beta chains recognize cytomegalovirus antigens. The study listed 150 to 200 TCR beta chains as associated with cytomegalovirus. Cytomegalovirus status was reported to be diagnosed by the classifier with high specificity and sensitivity in both the original and validation cohorts. Of the cluster scores, 85% to 95% were above 0 in a later analysis, which found that TCRs clustered in the first cohort also tended to co-occur in the 120 validation repertoires. All 120 or so repertoires were used to score co-occurrence in the validation cohort in a later analysis, because that analysis had no HLA typing for the cohort.

V is pruned by 5 bases and J by 0 bases, leaving 20 bases of the junction without a gene match. CDR3 length: 22 amino acids, cysteine to phenylalanine. CDR3 DNA is the only sequence kept; it has 66 bases, read in frame from the first base. CDR1 and CDR2 (MNHEY, SMNVEV) derive from the germline V gene (reference sequence). As regards this clone: Its antigen is not yet known. No base-level quality is on record; no much larger clone is a single base apart.

The library was generated by the immunoSEQ multiplex PCR assay. As for the authors' bioinformatics: To diagnose cytomegalovirus status from the catalog of TCR beta chain sequences, a statistical classification framework was built. TCRdb provides this immuneACCESS table in a form limited to in-frame rearrangements. Some clones are lacking; in checked studies, under half of them reflect an unresolved V gene, and why the rest are absent is not known. The V and J calls and the clone size are those of that table, but D and trimming were determined from the DNA. Counted in this sample were about 72,000 clones; approximately 94% of them appeared once. The ten top clones hold around 1.9% of the sample. The donors belonged to the validation cohort of about 110 subjects, which was separate from the approximately 610-subject first cohort.

The sequence is built from TRBV27 and TRBJ2-1, with 12 central nucleotides matching TRBD2. The sequenced material came from PBMCs. This receptor was taken from a woman aged 18 to 35 in good health and CMV-seropositive. The CDR3 region has the sequence CASSLGTEGLAGYLSSYNEQFF. The bases are TGTGCCAGCAGTCTCGGGACAGAGGGACTAGCGGGTTACCTCAGCTCCTACAATGAGCAGTTCTTC.